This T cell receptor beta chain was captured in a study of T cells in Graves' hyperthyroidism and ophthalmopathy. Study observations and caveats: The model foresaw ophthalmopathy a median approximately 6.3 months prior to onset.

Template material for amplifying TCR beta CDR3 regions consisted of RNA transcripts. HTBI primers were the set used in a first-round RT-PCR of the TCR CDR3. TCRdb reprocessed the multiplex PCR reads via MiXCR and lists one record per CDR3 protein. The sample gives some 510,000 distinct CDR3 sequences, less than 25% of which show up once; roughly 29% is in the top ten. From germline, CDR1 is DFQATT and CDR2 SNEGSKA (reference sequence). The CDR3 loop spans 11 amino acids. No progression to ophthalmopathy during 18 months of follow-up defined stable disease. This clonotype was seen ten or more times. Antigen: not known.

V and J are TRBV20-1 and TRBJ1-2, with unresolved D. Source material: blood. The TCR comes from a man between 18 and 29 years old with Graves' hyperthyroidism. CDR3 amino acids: CLVGPNYGYTF. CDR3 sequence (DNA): TGCCTAGTTGGGCCTAACTATGGCTACACCTTC.